A single sample gave rise to the 25 T cell receptor beta chains below, sequenced in a study of blood T cell repertoires in COVID-19. The method was immunoSEQ multiplex PCR; TCRdb's version includes in-frame clones alone and lacks a portion of them. The data contain 300,000 to 400,000 clones, more than 70% of them seen just once; the ten biggest clones take up approximately 7.8%. Sequencing was carried out using peripheral blood. The receptor source for this set is a woman in her forties or fifties who had recovered from COVID-19.

This clone appeared a few times. This same CDR3 is encoded by further DNA sequences in the sample. This chain links TRBV5-1 with TRBJ2-7; the D gene is possibly TRBD1 (5 bases). Trimming left V 5 bases short and J 4 bases short, with 10 bases between. Germline V CDR1 and CDR2: SGHRS, YFSETQ. This CDR3 comprises 12 residues. CDR3: CASREGAYEQYF. In nucleotides, the CDR3 is TGCGCCAGCAGGGAAGGGGCGTACGAGCAGTACTTC.

The chain has TRBV9 and TRBJ2-1; D unresolved. Trimming took off 0 bases at V and 0 bases at J, with 10 bases between the two ends. This CDR3 is 16 amino acids long. Per germline, CDR1 SGDLS and CDR2 YYNGEE. This CDR3 reads CASSVDQRPSYNEQFF. In DNA, the CDR3 is TGTGCCAGCAGCGTAGATCAGCGCCCCTCCTACAATGAGCAGTTCTTC.

The rearrangement links TRBV5-4 to TRBJ2-5, with D possibly TRBD1 on 6 matching bases. Germline V CDR1 and CDR2: SGHNT, YYREEE (reference sequence). The CDR3 consists of 15 residues. V was shortened by 3 bases and J by 1 base, with 13 bases between the two germline ends. The CDR3, as DNA: TGTGCCAGCAGCTCACAGGGCCCCGGCCAAGAGACCCAGTACTTC. Translation: CASSSQGPGQETQYF.

V is TRBV6-2 or TRBV6-3 and J is TRBJ1-6, with D unclear. The CDR3 spans 15 residues. Trimming removed 5 bases at V and 9 bases at J, with 17 bases between. Germline loops: CDR1 MNHEY, CDR2 SVGEGT. The CDR3 DNA sequence: TGTGCCAGCAGTCAACTCCTCACAGCCGGTTCACCCCTCCACTTT. Its translation: CASSQLLTAGSPLHF.

This clone came up a few times. The gene calls are TRBV2 and TRBJ2-7; maybe TRBD1 (6 bases). This CDR3 is built from 15 residues. V lost 7 bases and J 3 bases, leaving 19 bases between the germline ends. The germline V gene has CDR1 SNHLY and CDR2 FYNNEI. The CDR3 loop is CASILDRTLSYEQYF. The CDR3 region has the DNA TGTGCCAGCATTTTAGACAGGACCCTAAGCTACGAGCAGTACTTC.

The chain is built from TRBV7-3 and TRBJ2-2; possibly TRBD1 for D (6 bases). The CDR3 consists of 14 residues. The V gene lost 5 bases and the J gene lost 6 bases, with 13 bases spanning the gap. CDR1 is SGHTA and CDR2 is FQGTGA in the germline V gene. The CDR3 is CASSPSGVPGELFF. In DNA, the CDR3 is TGTGCCAGCAGCCCCTCAGGGGTGCCCGGGGAGCTGTTTTTT.

The J gene is TRBJ1-5, the V gene TRBV30; TRBD1 aligns across 7 bases. The CDR3 length is 13 residues. Germline values: CDR1 GTSNPN, CDR2 SVGIG (reference sequence). With V trimmed by 5 bases and J by 8 bases, 9 bases remained unmatched. The CDR3 here is CAWQRQGPEPQHF. The CDR3 bases are TGTGCCTGGCAACGACAGGGTCCGGAGCCCCAGCATTTT.

The CDR3 protein is CASSPVTAGIEKLFF. DNA of the CDR3: TGTGCCAGCTCACCAGTCACCGCGGGGATAGAAAAACTGTTTTTT. The chain uses TRBV18 and TRBJ1-4; D not resolved. The V end was cut by 2 bases, the J end by 8 bases, with 15 bases between. This CDR3 has 15 amino acids. Germline lookup yields CDR1 KGHSH and CDR2 LQKENI.

The chain recombines TRBV6-5 with TRBJ1-1; 11 bases match TRBD1. The CDR3 contains 15 residues. The V and J ends lost 6 bases and 4 bases, in that order; junction bases with no gene match: 7. CDR1 and CDR2 from the germline V gene are MNHEY and SVGAGI. DNA of the CDR3: TGTGCCAGCAGGGACAGGGGGCGAAGGCCCACTGAAGCTTTCTTT. Its translation is CASRDRGRRPTEAFF.

The genes are TRBV18 and TRBJ1-3; possibly TRBD1 for D (6 bases). Germline V lookup: CDR1 KGHSH, CDR2 LQKENI. V shed 1 base and J shed 0 bases, with 13 bases lying between them. The CDR3 runs to 17 residues. CDR3 region: CASSPLPSDSSGNTIYF. As DNA, the CDR3 is TGTGCCAGCTCACCACTCCCCTCGGACAGCTCTGGAAACACCATATATTTT.

The chain couples TRBV6-5 to TRBJ1-1; the D gene is possibly TRBD1 (5 bases). This CDR3 spans 11 amino acids. From germline, CDR1 is MNHEY and CDR2 SVGAGI. The V and J ends lost 6 bases and 9 bases respectively, with 11 bases between them. CDR3 DNA sequence: TGTGCCAGCAGCCTCGGGACTAAAGCTTTCTTT. The encoded protein is CASSLGTKAFF.

V is TRBV2 and J is TRBJ1-3, with D hard to call. The V and J ends lost 3 bases and 0 bases respectively, with 12 bases between them. CDR3 length: 16 residues. Per the germline V gene, CDR1 is SNHLY and CDR2 is FYNNEI. CDR3 sequence reads: CASSESLGASGNTIYF. CDR3 in DNA: TGTGCCAGCAGTGAGAGTCTCGGAGCCTCTGGAAACACCATATATTTT. Complete variable domain (other parts from reference TRBV2 and TRBJ1-3): EPEVTQTPSHQVTQMGQEVILRCVPISNHLYFYWYRQILGQKVEFLVSFYNNEISEKSEIFDDQFSVERPDGSNFTLKIRSTKLEDSAMYFCASSESLGASGNTIYFGEGSWLTVV.

This clone occurred a few times. CDR3 loop: CASSYRGGADTEAFF. CDR3 nucleotides: TGTGCCAGCAGTTACCGAGGGGGGGCGGACACTGAAGCTTTCTTT. V usage is TRBV6-2 or TRBV6-3 and J usage is TRBJ1-1, with D possibly matching TRBD1 (6 bases). CDR1 MNHEY and CDR2 SVGEGT come from the germline V gene. V was pared by 2 bases and J by 3 bases, with 13 bases between. The length of the CDR3 is 15 residues.

The J gene is TRBJ1-1, the V gene TRBV19; TRBD1 matches at 8 bases. The V gene's germline CDR1 is LNHDA and CDR2 SQIVND (reference sequence). V was clipped by 3 bases and J by 7 bases; unmatched bases: 4. The CDR3 extends over 13 amino acids. CDR3 DNA: TGTGCCAGTAGTATTGGGACAGGCCGTGAAGCTTTCTTT. Protein sequence: CASSIGTGREAFF.

The chain joins TRBV18 to TRBJ1-4; no clear D. Germline V gene lookup returns CDR1 KGHSH and CDR2 LQKENI. This CDR3 is 15 amino acids long. V lost 0 bases, J lost 6 bases, and 11 bases lay in between. DNA for the CDR3: TGTGCCAGCTCACCACCTGCCGGACTAGATGAAAAACTGTTTTTT. This translates into CASSPPAGLDEKLFF.

The rearrangement uses TRBV4-3 and TRBJ2-3; possibly TRBD1 for D (6 bases). CDR1 and CDR2 from the germline V gene are LGHNA and YSLEER. The germline V and J ends were trimmed by 3 bases and 3 bases, with 19 bases remaining between them. This CDR3 region has 17 residues. CDR3 in DNA: TGCGCCAGCAGCCAGTTACAGGGTGTGAGTGGGACAGATACGCAGTATTTT. It is translated as CASSQLQGVSGTDTQYF.

The V call is TRBV11-2, the J call TRBJ2-5; TRBD2 matches 10 bases. The germline V gene encodes CDR1 SGHAT and CDR2 FQNNGV. The CDR3 sequence is 17 residues long. V trimming: 1 base; J trimming: 4 bases; junction bases outside the gene matches: 9. CDR3 in amino acids: CASSLGRTLAGAETQYF. In nucleotides, the CDR3 is TGTGCCAGCAGCTTAGGACGGACTCTAGCGGGAGCAGAGACCCAGTACTTC.

The V call is TRBV5-4, the J call TRBJ2-5, with D maybe TRBD1 (5 bases). Trimming left V 3 bases short and J 1 base short, with 10 bases between. Germline V gene data show CDR1 as SGHNT and CDR2 as YYREEE (reference sequence). The CDR3 runs to 14 residues. Written as DNA, the CDR3 is TGTGCCAGCAGCTCGCCGACAGTCCAAGAGACCCAGTACTTC. Protein sequence: CASSSPTVQETQYF.

The chain employs TRBV9 and TRBJ1-2; D perhaps matches TRBD1 (5 bases). Trimming took 0 bases from V and 4 from J, leaving 10 bases between them. Germline V CDR1 and CDR2: SGDLS, YYNGEE. This CDR3 has 14 amino acids. The CDR3 DNA sequence: TGTGCCAGCAGCGTAGGCAGGGATGGCTATGGCTACACCTTC. The encoded protein is CASSVGRDGYGYTF.

In this sample, this clone turned up once. The chain uses TRBV6-5 and TRBJ2-7; TRBD2 might be the D (6 bases). Trimming took off 8 bases at V and 3 bases at J, with 17 bases between the two ends. Germline lookup yields CDR1 MNHEY and CDR2 SVGAGI. This CDR3 contains 14 residues. CDR3 sequence (DNA): TGTGCCAGCGCAACGGGAGCATCCATCTACGAGCAGTACTTC. Its protein product is CASATGASIYEQYF.

The chain uses TRBV5-4 and TRBJ2-3; TRBD2 matches 7 bases. The CDR3 runs to 13 residues. CDR1 and CDR2 from the germline V gene are SGHNT and YYREEE (reference sequence). The ends lost 9 bases at V and 3 bases at J; junction bases unmatched: 7. For the CDR3, the DNA is TGTGCCACCACCGGGGAGGGGACAGATACGCAGTATTTT. Its protein is CATTGEGTDTQYF.

The CDR3 nucleotides are TGTGCCAGCAGCTTAGTTTGGGTGGGGGCAGGGGAGACCCAGTACTTC. Protein product: CASSLVWVGAGETQYF. The chain uses TRBV7-8 and TRBJ2-5, with D possibly TRBD1 on 6 matching bases. With 1 base removed from V and 5 bases from J, the gap between germline ends came to 17 bases. The CDR3 consists of 16 residues. The germline V gene encodes CDR1 SGHVS and CDR2 FQNEAQ. The variable domain in full, completed from reference TRBV7-8 and TRBJ2-5, reads GAGVSQSPRYKVAKRGQDVALRCDPISGHVSLFWYQQALGQGPEFLTYFQNEAQLDKSGLPSDRFFAERPEGSVSTLKIQRTQQEDSAVYLCASSLVWVGAGETQYFGPGTRLLVL.

V usage is TRBV5-6 and J usage is TRBJ1-5; the D is unclear. From germline, CDR1 is SGHDT and CDR2 YYEEEE. The V end lost 2 bases, the J end lost 0 bases, and 9 bases lay between the germline ends. CDR3 size: 15 residues. The DNA of the CDR3 is TGTGCCAGCAGCTTCAGAATATCTAGCAATCAGCCCCAGCATTTT. This encodes CASSFRISSNQPQHF.

J is TRBJ2-2 and V is TRBV4-3; TRBD2 aligns across 9 bases. The CDR3 contains 16 residues. Looked up from germline, CDR1 is LGHNA and CDR2 is YSLEER. J gave up 4 bases and V 3 bases, and 6 bases lay outside the gene matches. For the CDR3, the DNA is TGCGCCAGCAGCCATCTTGGCGGGAGGGCCACCGGGGAGCTGTTTTTT. Residues: CASSHLGGRATGELFF.

The V and J genes are TRBV25-1 and TRBJ1-1, with 7 bases matching TRBD1. CDR1 is MGHDK, CDR2 SYGVNS, per germline. This CDR3 is 13 amino acids long. The V segment lost 1 base and the J segment 8 bases; nucleotides outside the gene matches: 4. CDR3 region: CASSELGGQEAFF. In DNA, the CDR3 is TGTGCCAGCAGTGAATTGGGGGGACAGGAAGCTTTCTTT.